These 2 T cell receptor beta chains originate from one sample sequenced in a study of blood T cell repertoires in COVID-19 (dated by TCRdb to about 2020). Library creation used the immunoSEQ multiplex PCR assay. TCRdb took over this immuneACCESS table, retaining in-frame rearrangements with V and J assigned. Such tables are incomplete; in checked studies, under half of the missing clones stem from an unresolved V gene, and the remainder is unexplained. The sample table records about 160,000 clones; 81% of these occur just once. The ten largest clones represent about 5.7% of the sample. The sample consisted of PBMCs or T cells enriched from blood (not recorded which). These receptors all stem from a woman aged 40 to 49 with acute COVID-19.

This clone was observed a single time. DNA of the CDR3: TGTGCCAGCAGCGAAAGCGGGAGTCCCTACAATGAGCAGTTCTTC. Translating gives CASSESGSPYNEQFF. The rearrangement uses TRBV9 and TRBJ2-1, with 8 bases that match TRBD2. Unmatched junction bases numbered 4, after V lost 3 bases and J lost 2 bases. The CDR3 covers 15 residues. Germline V gene lookup returns CDR1 SGDLS and CDR2 YYNGEE.

The genes are TRBV7-8 and TRBJ1-2; D possibly corresponds to TRBD1 (6 bases). V lost 5 bases and J 5 bases, leaving 9 bases between the germline ends. Germline loops: CDR1 SGHVS, CDR2 FQNEAQ. The CDR3 extends over 12 amino acids. The CDR3 spells CASSLGQYGYTF. The CDR3 nucleotides read TGTGCCAGCAGCCTTGGACAGTATGGCTACACCTTC.